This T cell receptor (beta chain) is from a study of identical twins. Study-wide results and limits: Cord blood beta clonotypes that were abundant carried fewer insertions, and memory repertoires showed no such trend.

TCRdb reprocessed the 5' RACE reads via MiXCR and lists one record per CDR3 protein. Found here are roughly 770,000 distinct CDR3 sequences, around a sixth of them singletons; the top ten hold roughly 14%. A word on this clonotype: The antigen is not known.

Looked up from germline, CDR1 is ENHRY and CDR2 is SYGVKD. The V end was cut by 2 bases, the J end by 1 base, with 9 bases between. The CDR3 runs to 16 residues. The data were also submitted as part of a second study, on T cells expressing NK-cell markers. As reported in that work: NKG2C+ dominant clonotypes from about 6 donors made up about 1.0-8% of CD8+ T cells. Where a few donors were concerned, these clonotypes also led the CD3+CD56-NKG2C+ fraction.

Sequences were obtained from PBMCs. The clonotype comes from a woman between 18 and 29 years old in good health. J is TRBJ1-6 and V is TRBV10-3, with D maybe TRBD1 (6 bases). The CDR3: CAISEVDRSYNSPLHF. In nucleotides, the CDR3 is TGTGCCATCAGTGAGGTTGACAGGTCCTATAATTCACCCCTCCACTTT.